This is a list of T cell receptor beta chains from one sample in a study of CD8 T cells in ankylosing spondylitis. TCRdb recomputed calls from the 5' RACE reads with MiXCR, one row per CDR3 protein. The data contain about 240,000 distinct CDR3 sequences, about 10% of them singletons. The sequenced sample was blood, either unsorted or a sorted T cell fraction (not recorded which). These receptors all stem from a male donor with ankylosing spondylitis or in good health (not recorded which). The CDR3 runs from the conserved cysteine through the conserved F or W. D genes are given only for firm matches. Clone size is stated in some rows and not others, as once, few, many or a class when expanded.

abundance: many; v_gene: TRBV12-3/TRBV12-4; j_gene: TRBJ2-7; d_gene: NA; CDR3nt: TGTGCCAGCAGCCCCCGCCCCGGGGTCGAGCAGTACTTC; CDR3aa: CASSPRPGVEQYF
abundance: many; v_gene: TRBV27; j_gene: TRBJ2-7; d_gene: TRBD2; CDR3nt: TGTGCCAGCAGTTTCTCTGGACTAGCGGGAAACTACGAGCAGTACTTC; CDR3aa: CASSFSGLAGNYEQYF
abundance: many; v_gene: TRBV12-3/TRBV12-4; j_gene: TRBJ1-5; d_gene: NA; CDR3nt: TGTGCCGGGACCCGCCGGGAGACCACCCACAATCAGCCCCAGCATTTT; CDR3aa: CAGTRRETTHNQPQHF
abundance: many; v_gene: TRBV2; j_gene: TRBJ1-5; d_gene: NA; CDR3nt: TGTGCCAGCAGTGATCTCAATTGGCCCCAGCATTTT; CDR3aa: CASSDLNWPQHF
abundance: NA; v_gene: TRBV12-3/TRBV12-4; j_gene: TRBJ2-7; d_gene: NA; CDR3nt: TGTGCCAGCAGTGGACAGCCTTCCTTCTACGAGCAGTACTTC; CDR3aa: CASSGQPSFYEQYF
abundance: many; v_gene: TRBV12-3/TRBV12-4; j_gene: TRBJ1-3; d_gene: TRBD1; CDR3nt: TGTGCCAGCAGTACCCGGGACAGGGATTCTGGAAACACCATATATTTT; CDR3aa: CASSTRDRDSGNTIYF
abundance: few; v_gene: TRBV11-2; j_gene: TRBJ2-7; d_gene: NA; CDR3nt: TGTGCCAGCAGCTTAAACCGAGCATACGAGCAGTACTTC; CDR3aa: CASSLNRAYEQYF
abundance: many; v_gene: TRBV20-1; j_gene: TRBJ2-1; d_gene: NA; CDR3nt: TGCAGTGCTAGAGATGGGAGGATCTCCTACAATGAGCAGTTCTTC; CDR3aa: CSARDGRISYNEQFF
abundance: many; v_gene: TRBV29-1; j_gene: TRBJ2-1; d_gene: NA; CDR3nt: TGCAGCGGACTGTCCGGAGGGGAGCAGTTCTTC; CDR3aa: CSGLSGGEQFF
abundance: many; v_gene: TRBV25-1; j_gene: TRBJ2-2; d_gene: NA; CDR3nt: TGTGCCAGCGCAAGGGGAGGCACCGGGGAGCTGTTTTTT; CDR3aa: CASARGGTGELFF
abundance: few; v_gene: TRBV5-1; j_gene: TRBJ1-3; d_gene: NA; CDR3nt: TGCGCCAGCAGCTTGTATCCGGTGAGCTCTGGAAACACCATATATTTT; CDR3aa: CASSLYPVSSGNTIYF
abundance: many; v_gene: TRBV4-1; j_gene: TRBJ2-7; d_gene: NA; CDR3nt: TGCGCCAGCCAAATGGACCCCAAAGTGCCCTACGAGCAGTACTTC; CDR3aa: CASQMDPKVPYEQYF
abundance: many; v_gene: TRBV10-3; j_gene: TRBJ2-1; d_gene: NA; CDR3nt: TGTGCCATCAGTAGCCTTAGCGGTAGCTCCTACAATGAGCAGTTCTTC; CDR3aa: CAISSLSGSSYNEQFF
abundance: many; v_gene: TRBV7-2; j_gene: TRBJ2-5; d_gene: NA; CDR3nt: TGTGCCAGCAGCAAAGGACAGCAGGAGACCCAGTACTTC; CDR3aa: CASSKGQQETQYF
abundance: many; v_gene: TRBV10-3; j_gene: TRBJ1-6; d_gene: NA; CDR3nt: TGTGCCATCAGCCAGAACTATAATTCACCCCTCCACTTT; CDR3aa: CAISQNYNSPLHF
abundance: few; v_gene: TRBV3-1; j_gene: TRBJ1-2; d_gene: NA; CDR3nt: TGTGCCAGCAGCCAAGATTTTGGGGGCTACACCTTC; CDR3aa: CASSQDFGGYTF
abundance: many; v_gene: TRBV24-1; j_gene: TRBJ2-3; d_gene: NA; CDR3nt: TGTGCCACCAGTGATTTTGGCGGGACTAGCACAGATACGCAGTATTTT; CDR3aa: CATSDFGGTSTDTQYF
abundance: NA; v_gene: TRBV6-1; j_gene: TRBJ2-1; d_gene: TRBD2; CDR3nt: TGTGCCAGCACCGAGAACGGGGGGGCCTATCTTGAGCAGTTCTTC; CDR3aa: CASTENGGAYLEQFF
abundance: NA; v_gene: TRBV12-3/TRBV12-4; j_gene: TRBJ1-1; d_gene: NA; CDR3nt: TGTGCCAGCAGTTTTTCGGGAGGAGGCACTGAAGCTTTCTTT; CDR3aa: CASSFSGGGTEAFF
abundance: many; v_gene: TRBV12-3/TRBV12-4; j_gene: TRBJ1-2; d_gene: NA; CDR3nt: TGTGCCAGCAGTTTGGAAGGGGGAACTGGCTACACCTTC; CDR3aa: CASSLEGGTGYTF
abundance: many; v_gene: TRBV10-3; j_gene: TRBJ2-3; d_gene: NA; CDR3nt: TGTGCCATCATGGACTACCTCGGCACAGATACGCAGTATTTT; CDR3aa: CAIMDYLGTDTQYF
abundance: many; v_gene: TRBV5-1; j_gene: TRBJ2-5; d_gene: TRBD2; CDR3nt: TGCGCCAGCAGCTCAATAGCGGGTTGGGAGACCCAGTACTTC; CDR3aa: CASSSIAGWETQYF
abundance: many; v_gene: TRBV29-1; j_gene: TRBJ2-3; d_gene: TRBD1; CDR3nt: TGCAGCGTTGCCGGGACAGGGTTTGTCCGAGATACGCAGTATTTT; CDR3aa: CSVAGTGFVRDTQYF
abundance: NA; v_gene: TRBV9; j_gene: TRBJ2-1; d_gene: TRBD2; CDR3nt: TGTGCCAGCAGCGTTGAAGGGACTACTTCTCCCTACAATGAGCAGTTCTTC; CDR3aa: CASSVEGTTSPYNEQFF
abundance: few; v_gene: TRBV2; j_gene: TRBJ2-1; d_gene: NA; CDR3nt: TGTGCCAGCAGTGACGCTCCCCCTAGCTCCTACAATGAGCAGTTCTTC; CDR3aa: CASSDAPPSSYNEQFF
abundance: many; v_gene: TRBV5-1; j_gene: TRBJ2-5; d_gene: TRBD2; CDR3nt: TGCGCCAGCAGCTGGGGAGGGTCCGAGACCCAGTACTTC; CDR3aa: CASSWGGSETQYF
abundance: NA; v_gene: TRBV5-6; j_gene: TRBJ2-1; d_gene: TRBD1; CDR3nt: TGTGCCAGCAGCCGGATGCAAGTAGGCGGACAGGACGGTAATGAGCAGTTCTTC; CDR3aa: CASSRMQVGGQDGNEQFF
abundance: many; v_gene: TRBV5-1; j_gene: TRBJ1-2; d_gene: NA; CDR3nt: TGCGCCAGCAGCTTGGTCAACAATTATGGCTACACCTTC; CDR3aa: CASSLVNNYGYTF
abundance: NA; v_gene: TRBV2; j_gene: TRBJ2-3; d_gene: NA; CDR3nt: TGTGCCAGCAGTGAGCTCGGGGAGGCAGATACGCAGTATTTT; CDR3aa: CASSELGEADTQYF
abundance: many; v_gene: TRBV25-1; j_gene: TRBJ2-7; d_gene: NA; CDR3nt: TGTGCCAGCAGTGAGGTTACTTCCTACGAGCAGTACTTC; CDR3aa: CASSEVTSYEQYF
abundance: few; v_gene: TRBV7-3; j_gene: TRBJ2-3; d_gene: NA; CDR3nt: TGTGCCAGCAGCTCCGAGGGGATCACAGATACGCAGTATTTT; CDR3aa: CASSSEGITDTQYF
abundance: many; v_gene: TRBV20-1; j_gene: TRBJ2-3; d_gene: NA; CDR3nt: TGCAGTGCCTGGTACAGACTCACAGATACGCAGTATTTT; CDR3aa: CSAWYRLTDTQYF
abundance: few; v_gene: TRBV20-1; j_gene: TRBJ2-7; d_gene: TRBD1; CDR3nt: TGCAGTGCCTCAATTGGGACAGGGACATACGAGCAGTACTTC; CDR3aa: CSASIGTGTYEQYF
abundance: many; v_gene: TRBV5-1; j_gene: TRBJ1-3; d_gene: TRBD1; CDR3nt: TGCGCCAGCAGCTTGGTGGGACAGGGTTCGGACACCATATATTTT; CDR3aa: CASSLVGQGSDTIYF
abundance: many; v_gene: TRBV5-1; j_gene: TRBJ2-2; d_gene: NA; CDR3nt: TGCGCCAGCACGTCAGGAGGGGAGCTGTTTTTT; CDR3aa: CASTSGGELFF
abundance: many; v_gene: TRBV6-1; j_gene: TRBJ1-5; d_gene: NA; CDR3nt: TGTGCCTCCTCCCCGGGGGAAGTGTCCGGCAATCAGCCCCAGCATTTT; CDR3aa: CASSPGEVSGNQPQHF
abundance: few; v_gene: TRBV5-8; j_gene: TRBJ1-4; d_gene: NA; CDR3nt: TGTGCCAGCAGCTTGGAGGGGGTCACCCTAAATGAAAAACTGTTTTTT; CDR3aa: CASSLEGVTLNEKLFF
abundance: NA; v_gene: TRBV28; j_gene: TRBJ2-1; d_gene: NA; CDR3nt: TGTGCCAGCACGACTAGTCTCGATGAGCAGTTCTTC; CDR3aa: CASTTSLDEQFF
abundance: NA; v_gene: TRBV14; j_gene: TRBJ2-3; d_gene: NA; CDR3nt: TGTGCCAGCGCCTCTAGCACAGATACGCAGTATTTT; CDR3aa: CASASSTDTQYF
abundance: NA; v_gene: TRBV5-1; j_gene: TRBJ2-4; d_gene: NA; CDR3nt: TGCGCCAGCAGCGGTTCCGGTGCGGGGAACATTCAGTACTTC; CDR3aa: CASSGSGAGNIQYF
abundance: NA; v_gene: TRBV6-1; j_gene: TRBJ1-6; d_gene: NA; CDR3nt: TGTGCCAGCAGTGACCCCGTGGGGAGCTCACCCCTCCACTTT; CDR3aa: CASSDPVGSSPLHF
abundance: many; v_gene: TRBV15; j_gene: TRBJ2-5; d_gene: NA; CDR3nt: TGTGCCACCAGCCGTTCCTACAGTCTCCAAGAGACCCAGTACTTC; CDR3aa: CATSRSYSLQETQYF
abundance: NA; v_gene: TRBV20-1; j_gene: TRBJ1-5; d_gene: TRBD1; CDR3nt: TGCAGTGCTCCCTGGACAGGGAATCAGCCCCAGCATTTT; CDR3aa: CSAPWTGNQPQHF
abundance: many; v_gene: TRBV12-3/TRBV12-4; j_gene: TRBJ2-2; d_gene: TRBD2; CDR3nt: TGTGCCAGCAGTCCGACCTATGCGGGGGGGCTGGAGGAGCTGTTTTTT; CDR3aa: CASSPTYAGGLEELFF
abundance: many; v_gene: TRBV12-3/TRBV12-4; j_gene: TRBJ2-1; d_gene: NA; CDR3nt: TGTGCCAGCAGTGCGGGGTACTCCTACAATGAGCAGTTCTTC; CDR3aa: CASSAGYSYNEQFF
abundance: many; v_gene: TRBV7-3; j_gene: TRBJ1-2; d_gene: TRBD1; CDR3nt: TGTGCCAGCAGCCCGACAGGGGGCGCCTATGGCTACACCTTC; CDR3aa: CASSPTGGAYGYTF